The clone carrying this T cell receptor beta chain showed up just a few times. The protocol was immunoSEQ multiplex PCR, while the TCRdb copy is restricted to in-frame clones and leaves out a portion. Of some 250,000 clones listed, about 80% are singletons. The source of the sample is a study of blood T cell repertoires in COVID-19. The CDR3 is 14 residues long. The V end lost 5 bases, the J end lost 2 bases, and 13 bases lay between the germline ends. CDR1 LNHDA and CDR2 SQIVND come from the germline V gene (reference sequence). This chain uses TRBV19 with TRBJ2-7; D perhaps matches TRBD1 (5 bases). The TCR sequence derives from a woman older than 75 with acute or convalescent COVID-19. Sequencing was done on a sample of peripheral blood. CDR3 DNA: TGTGCCAGTAGTCCCCCATCCAGGGCCTACGAGCAGTACTTC. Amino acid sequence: CASSPPSRAYEQYF.